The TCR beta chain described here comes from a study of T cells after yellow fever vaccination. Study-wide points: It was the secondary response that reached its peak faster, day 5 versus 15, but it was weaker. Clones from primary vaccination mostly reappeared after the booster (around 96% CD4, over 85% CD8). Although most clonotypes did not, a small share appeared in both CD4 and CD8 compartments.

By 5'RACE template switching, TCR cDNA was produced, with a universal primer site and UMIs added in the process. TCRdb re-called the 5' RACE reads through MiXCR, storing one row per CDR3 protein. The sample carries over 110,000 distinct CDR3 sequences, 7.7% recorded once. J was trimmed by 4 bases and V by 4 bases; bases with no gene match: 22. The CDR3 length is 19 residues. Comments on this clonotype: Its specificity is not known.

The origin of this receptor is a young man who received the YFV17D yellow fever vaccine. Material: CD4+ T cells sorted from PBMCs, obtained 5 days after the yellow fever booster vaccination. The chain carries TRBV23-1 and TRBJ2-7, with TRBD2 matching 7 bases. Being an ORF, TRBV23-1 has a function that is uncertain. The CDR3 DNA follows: TGCGCCAGCAGTCCGGCGGGGTCGGCAGGAGGAGCGGGACGGTACGAGCAGTACTTC. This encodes CASSPAGSAGGAGRYEQYF.